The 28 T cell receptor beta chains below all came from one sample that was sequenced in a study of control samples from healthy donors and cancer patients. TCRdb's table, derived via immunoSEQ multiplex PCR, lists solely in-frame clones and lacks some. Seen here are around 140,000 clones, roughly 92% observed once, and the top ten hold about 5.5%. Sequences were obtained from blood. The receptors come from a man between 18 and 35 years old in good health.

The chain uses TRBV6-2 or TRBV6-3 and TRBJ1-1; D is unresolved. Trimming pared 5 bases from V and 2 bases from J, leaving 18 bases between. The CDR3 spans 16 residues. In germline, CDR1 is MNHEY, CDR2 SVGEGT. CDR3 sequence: CASSHIPSQRNTEAFF. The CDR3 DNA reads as TGTGCCAGCAGTCATATACCTAGTCAACGAAACACTGAAGCTTTCTTT.

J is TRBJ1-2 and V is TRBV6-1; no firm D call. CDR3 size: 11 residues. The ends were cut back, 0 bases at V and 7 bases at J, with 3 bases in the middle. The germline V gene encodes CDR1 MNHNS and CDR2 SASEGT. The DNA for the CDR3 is TGTGCCAGCAGTGAAGCAAGTGGCTACACCTTC. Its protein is CASSEASGYTF.

CDR3 loop: CASSIGPSPIYGYTF. CDR3 in DNA: TGTGCCAGCAGCATAGGACCGAGCCCCATATATGGCTACACCTTC. The chain recombines TRBV27 with TRBJ1-2; unclear D gene. Germline CDR1 reads MNHEY; CDR2 reads SMNVEV (reference sequence). CDR3 size: 15 residues. V was shortened by 6 bases and J by 5 bases, with 19 bases between the two germline ends.

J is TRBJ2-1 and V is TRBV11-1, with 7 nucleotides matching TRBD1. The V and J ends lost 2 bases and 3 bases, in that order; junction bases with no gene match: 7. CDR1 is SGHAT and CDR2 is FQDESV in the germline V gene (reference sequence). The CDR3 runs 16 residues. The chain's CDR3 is CASSLIQGVGYNEQFF. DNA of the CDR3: TGTGCCAGCAGCTTAATCCAGGGGGTGGGCTACAATGAGCAGTTCTTC.

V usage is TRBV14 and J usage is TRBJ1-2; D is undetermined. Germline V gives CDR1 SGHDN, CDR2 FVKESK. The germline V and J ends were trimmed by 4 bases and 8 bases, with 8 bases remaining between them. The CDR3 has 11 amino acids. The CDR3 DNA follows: TGTGCCAGCAGCCTCGGCGTCGGCTACACCTTC. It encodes CASSLGVGYTF.

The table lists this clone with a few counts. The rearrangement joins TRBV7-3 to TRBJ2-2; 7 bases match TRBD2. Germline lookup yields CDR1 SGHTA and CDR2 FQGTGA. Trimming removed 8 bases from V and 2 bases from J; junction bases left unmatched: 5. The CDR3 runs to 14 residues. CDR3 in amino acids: CASRGGSNTGELFF. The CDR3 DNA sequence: TGTGCCAGCCGCGGGGGATCTAACACCGGGGAGCTGTTTTTT.

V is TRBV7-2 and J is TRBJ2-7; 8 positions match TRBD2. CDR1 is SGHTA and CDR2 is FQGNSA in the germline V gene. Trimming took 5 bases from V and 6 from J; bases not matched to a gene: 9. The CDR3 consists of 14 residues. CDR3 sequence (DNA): TGTGCCAGCAGCAACCGGGGGGGGTCTCTCGAGCAGTACTTC. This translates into CASSNRGGSLEQYF.

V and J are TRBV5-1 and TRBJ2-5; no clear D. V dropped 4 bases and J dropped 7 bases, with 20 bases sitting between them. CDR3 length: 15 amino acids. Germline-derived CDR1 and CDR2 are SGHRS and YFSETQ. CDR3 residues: CASSPPDRINGTQYF. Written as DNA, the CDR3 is TGCGCCAGCAGCCCCCCGGATAGGATAAATGGGACCCAGTACTTC.

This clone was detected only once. CDR3 sequence: CSVVGLNTQYF. The CDR3 DNA sequence: TGCAGCGTTGTTGGGCTAAATACGCAGTATTTT. The chain links TRBV29-1 to TRBJ2-3; D remains unclear. This CDR3 region has 11 residues. Germline assignment: CDR1 SQVTM and CDR2 ANQGSEA. The V end was cut by 4 bases, the J end by 7 bases, with 9 bases between.

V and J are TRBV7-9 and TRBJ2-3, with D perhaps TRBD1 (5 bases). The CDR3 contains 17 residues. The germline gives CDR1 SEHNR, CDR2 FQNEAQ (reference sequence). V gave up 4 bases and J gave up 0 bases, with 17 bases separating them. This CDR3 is CASSSNGWGTSTDTQYF. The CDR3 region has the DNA TGTGCCAGCAGCTCCAATGGGTGGGGCACGAGCACAGATACGCAGTATTTT. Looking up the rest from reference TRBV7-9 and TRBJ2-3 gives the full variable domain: DTGVSQNPRHKITKRGQNVTFRCDPISEHNRLYWYRQTLGQGPEFLTYFQNEAQLEKSRLLSDRFSAERPKGSFSTLEIQRTEQGDSAMYLCASSSNGWGTSTDTQYFGPGTRLTVL.

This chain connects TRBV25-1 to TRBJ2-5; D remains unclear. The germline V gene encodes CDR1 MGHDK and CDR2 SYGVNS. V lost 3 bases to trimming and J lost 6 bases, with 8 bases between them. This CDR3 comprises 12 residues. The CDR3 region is CASSDLGKTQYF. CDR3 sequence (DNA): TGTGCCAGCAGTGATTTAGGAAAGACCCAGTACTTC. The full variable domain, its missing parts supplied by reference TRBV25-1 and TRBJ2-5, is EADIYQTPRYLVIGTGKKITLECSQTMGHDKMYWYQQDPGMELHLIHYSYGVNSTEKGDLSSESTVSRIRTEHFPLTLESARPSHTSQYLCASSDLGKTQYFGPGTRLLVL.

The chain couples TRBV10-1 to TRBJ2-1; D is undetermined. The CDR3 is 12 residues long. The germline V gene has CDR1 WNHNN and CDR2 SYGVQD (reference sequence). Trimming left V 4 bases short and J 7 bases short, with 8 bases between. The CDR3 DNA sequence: TGCGCCAGCAGTGGGACCCCAAATGAGCAGTTCTTC. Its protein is CASSGTPNEQFF.

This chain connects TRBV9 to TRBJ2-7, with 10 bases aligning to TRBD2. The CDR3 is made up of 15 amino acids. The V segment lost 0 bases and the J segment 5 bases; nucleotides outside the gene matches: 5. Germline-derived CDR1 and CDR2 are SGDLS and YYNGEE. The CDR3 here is CASSVGSSGGNEQYF. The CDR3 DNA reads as TGTGCCAGCAGCGTAGGGTCTAGCGGGGGAAACGAGCAGTACTTC.

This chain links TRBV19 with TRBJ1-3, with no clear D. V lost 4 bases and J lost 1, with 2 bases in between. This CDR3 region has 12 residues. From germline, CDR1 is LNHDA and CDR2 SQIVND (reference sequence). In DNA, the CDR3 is TGTGCCAGTAGTACGTCTGGAAACACCATATATTTT. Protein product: CASSTSGNTIYF.

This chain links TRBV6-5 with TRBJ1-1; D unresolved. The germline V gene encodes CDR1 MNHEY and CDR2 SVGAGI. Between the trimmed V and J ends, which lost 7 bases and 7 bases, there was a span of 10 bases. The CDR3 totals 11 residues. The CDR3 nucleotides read TGTGCCAGCATCAAGACGGATGAAGCTTTCTTT. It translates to CASIKTDEAFF.

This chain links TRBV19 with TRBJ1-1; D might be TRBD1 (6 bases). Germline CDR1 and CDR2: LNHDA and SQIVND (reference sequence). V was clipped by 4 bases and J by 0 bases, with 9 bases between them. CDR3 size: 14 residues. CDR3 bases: TGTGCCAGTAGTAGGGACAATTTGAACACTGAAGCTTTCTTT. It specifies CASSRDNLNTEAFF.

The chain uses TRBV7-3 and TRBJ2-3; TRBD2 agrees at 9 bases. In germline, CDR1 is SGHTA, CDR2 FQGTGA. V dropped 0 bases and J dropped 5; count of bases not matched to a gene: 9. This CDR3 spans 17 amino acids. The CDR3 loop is CASSLTGLAGLGDTQYF. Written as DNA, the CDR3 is TGTGCCAGCAGCTTAACAGGGCTAGCGGGGCTCGGAGATACGCAGTATTTT.

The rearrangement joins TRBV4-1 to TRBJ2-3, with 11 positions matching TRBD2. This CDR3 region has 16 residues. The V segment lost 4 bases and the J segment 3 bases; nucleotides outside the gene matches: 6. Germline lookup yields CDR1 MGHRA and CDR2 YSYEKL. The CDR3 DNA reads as TGCGCCAGCAGCCTAAGACTAGCGGGGAGGACAGATACGCAGTATTTT. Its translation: CASSLRLAGRTDTQYF.

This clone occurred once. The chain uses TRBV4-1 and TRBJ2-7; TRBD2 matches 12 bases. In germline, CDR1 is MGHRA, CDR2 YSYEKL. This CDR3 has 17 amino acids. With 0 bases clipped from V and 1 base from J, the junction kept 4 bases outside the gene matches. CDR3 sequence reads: CASSQEASGGASYEQYF. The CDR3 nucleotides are TGCGCCAGCAGCCAAGAGGCTAGCGGGGGGGCTTCCTACGAGCAGTACTTC.

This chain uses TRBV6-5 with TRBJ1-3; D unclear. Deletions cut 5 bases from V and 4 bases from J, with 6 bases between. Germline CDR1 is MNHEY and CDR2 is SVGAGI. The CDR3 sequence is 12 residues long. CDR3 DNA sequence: TGTGCCAGCAGTACCGGAGGAAACACCATATATTTT. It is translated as CASSTGGNTIYF.

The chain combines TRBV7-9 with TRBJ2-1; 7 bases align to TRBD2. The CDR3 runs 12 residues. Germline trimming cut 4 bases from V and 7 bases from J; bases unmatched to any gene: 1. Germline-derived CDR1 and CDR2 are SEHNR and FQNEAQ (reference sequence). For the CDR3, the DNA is TGTGCCAGCAGCTGGGGGGGGAATGAGCAGTTCTTC. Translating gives CASSWGGNEQFF.

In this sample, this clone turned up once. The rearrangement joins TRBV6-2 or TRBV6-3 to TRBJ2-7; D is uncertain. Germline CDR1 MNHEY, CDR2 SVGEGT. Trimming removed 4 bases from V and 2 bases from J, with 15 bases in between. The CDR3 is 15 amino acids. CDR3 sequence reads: CASSSTVRSTYEQYF. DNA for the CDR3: TGTGCCAGCAGTTCCACGGTGAGATCGACCTACGAGCAGTACTTC.

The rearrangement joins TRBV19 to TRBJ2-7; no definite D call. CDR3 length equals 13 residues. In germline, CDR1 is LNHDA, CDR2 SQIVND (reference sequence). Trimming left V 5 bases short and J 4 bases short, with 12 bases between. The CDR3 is CASSFLDGYEQYF. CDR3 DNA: TGTGCCAGTAGTTTCCTGGACGGATACGAGCAGTACTTC.

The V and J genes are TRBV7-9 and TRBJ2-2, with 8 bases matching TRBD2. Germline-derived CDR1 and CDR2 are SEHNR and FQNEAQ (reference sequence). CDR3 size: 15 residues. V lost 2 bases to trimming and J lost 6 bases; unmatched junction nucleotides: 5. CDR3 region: CASSLLGGGAGELFF. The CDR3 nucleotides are TGTGCCAGCAGCTTACTCGGGGGGGGCGCCGGGGAGCTGTTTTTT.

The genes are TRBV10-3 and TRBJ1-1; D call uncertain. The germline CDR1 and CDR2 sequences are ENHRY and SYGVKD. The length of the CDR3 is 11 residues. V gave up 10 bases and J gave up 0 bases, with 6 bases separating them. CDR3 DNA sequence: TGTGCCACCCGAATGAACACTGAAGCTTTCTTT. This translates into CATRMNTEAFF.

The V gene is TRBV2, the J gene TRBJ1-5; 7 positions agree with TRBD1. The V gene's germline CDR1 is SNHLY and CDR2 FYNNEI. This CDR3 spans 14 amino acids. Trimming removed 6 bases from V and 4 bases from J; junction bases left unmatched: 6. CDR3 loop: CASRRDSQNQPQHF. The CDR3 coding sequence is TGTGCCAGCAGGAGGGACAGCCAAAATCAGCCCCAGCATTTT.

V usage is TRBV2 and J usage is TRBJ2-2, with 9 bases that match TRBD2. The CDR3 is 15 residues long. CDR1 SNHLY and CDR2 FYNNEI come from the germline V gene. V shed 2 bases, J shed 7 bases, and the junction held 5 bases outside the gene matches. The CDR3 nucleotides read TGTGCCAGCAGTGAACTAGCGGGGTTGGTCGGGGAGCTGTTTTTT. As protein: CASSELAGLVGELFF.

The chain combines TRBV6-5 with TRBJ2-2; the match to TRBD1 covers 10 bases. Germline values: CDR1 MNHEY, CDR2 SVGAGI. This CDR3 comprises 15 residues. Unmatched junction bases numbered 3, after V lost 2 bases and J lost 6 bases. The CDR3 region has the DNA TGTGCCAGCAGTTACGCCGGGACAGGGGCCGGGGAGCTGTTTTTT. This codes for CASSYAGTGAGELFF.